Listed below are T cell receptor beta chains from one sample, sequenced in a study of blood T cell repertoires in COVID-19. Here immunoSEQ multiplex PCR was the method, and the copy in TCRdb shows in-frame clones only, minus some. The profile shows under 350,000 clones, around 86% of them singletons. The material sequenced was PBMCs or T cells enriched from blood (not recorded which). The origin of the receptors is a woman aged 40 to 49 with acute COVID-19. CDR3s include the opening cysteine and the closing phenylalanine or tryptophan. A D gene is named only where the DNA matches it firmly. Clone size is shown for a subset of rows, as once, few, many or a class of expanded clone.

-	TRBJ1-4	-	TRBV14	CASSLRQTTNEKLFF	TGTGCCAGCAGCCTTCGACAGACAACTAATGAAAAACTGTTTTTT
-	TRBJ1-2	TRBD1	TRBV7-2	CASSPKTGTGDGYTF	TGTGCCAGCAGCCCCAAAACCGGGACAGGGGATGGCTACACCTTC
-	TRBJ1-2	-	TRBV6-1	CASSENPPGGSDYGYTF	TGTGCCAGCAGTGAAAACCCTCCTGGGGGCTCGGACTATGGCTACACCTTC
-	TRBJ1-2	-	TRBV5-4	CASSFGQYYTF	TGTGCCAGCAGCTTCGGACAGTACTACACCTTC
-	TRBJ2-5	-	TRBV6-2/TRBV6-3	CASSYRTQGRETQYF	TGTGCCAGCAGTTACCGTACTCAGGGTCGAGAGACCCAGTACTTC
-	TRBJ1-1	-	TRBV29-1	CSGYRVVTEAFF	TGCAGCGGGTACAGGGTTGTCACTGAAGCTTTCTTT
-	TRBJ2-2	-	TRBV7-9	CASSLVFGENTGELFF	TGTGCCAGCAGCTTAGTATTCGGGGAAAACACCGGGGAGCTGTTTTTT
-	TRBJ1-6	-	TRBV7-8	CASSFEAGYNSPLHF	TGTGCCAGCAGCTTCGAAGCAGGCTATAATTCACCCCTCCACTTT
-	TRBJ2-7	-	TRBV11-2	CASSLVLWTDEQYF	TGTGCCAGCAGCTTAGTCCTCTGGACAGACGAGCAGTACTTC
-	TRBJ1-6	-	TRBV10-3	CAIKFEDSSNSPLHF	TGTGCCATCAAATTTGAGGACAGCTCAAATTCACCCCTCCACTTT
-	TRBJ2-5	TRBD1	TRBV28	CASSLGQGGLETQYF	TGTGCCAGCAGTCTTGGACAGGGGGGATTAGAGACCCAGTACTTC
-	TRBJ1-3	-	TRBV27	CASRHRGSGNTIYF	TGTGCCAGCCGCCACCGGGGCTCTGGAAACACCATATATTTT
-	TRBJ1-5	-	TRBV5-4	CASSLEKDKGEYSNQPQHF	TGTGCCAGCAGCTTGGAAAAGGACAAGGGGGAGTATAGCAATCAGCCCCAGCATTTT
-	TRBJ1-2	-	TRBV29-1	CSVLGSRALGYGYTF	TGCAGCGTTCTGGGATCGCGGGCCCTTGGCTATGGCTACACCTTC
-	TRBJ1-4	-	TRBV19	CASKGFGGNEKLFF	TGTGCCAGTAAGGGCTTCGGGGGGAATGAAAAACTGTTTTTT
-	TRBJ1-2	-	TRBV20-1	CSASDSGGRLYGYTF	TGCAGTGCTAGTGATTCGGGGGGGCGCCTCTATGGCTACACCTTC
-	TRBJ1-6	-	TRBV3-1/TRBV3-2	CASSHHGRGGYYNSPLHF	TGTGCCAGCAGCCATCATGGCAGGGGCGGATACTATAATTCACCCCTCCACTTT
-	TRBJ2-7	-	TRBV7-8	CASSLAPGTLFREQYF	TGTGCCAGCAGCTTAGCCCCCGGGACTCTTTTCCGCGAGCAGTACTTC
-	TRBJ1-4	-	TRBV7-9	CASSLGGLYNEKLFF	TGTGCCAGCAGCTTAGGGGGACTGTATAATGAAAAACTGTTTTTT
-	TRBJ2-6	-	TRBV5-1	CASRLPAVPYSGANVLTF	TGCGCCAGCAGACTACCGGCAGTCCCATACTCTGGGGCCAACGTCCTGACTTTC
-	TRBJ2-3	-	TRBV2	CASSEFRLPLTDTQYF	TGTGCCAGCAGCGAGTTCCGCTTACCACTCACAGATACGCAGTATTTT
-	TRBJ2-3	-	TRBV28	CASRSAGTPSTDTQYF	TGTGCCAGCAGATCGGCCGGGACACCTAGCACAGATACGCAGTATTTT
-	TRBJ1-2	TRBD1	TRBV24-1	CATSDPSPGTGNYGYTF	TGTGCCACCAGTGATCCATCCCCAGGGACAGGGAACTATGGCTACACCTTC
-	TRBJ2-1	-	TRBV5-1	CASSFRTDYNEQFF	TGCGCCAGCAGCTTCCGGACAGACTACAATGAGCAGTTCTTC
once	TRBJ2-7	TRBD2	TRBV28	CASSLFGGLGYEQYF	TGTGCCAGCAGCCTATTCGGGGGGTTGGGCTACGAGCAGTACTTC
-	TRBJ2-7	-	TRBV12-3/TRBV12-4	CASSLWQNYEQYF	TGTGCCAGCAGTTTATGGCAGAATTACGAGCAGTACTTC
-	TRBJ1-6	TRBD1	TRBV5-1	CASSAGTGPLHF	TGCGCCAGCAGCGCCGGGACAGGGCCCCTCCACTTT
-	TRBJ2-7	TRBD2	TRBV6-2/TRBV6-3	CASSYNFGLAGVRSSYEQYF	TGTGCCAGCAGTTACAATTTTGGACTAGCGGGAGTCAGGAGTAGCTACGAGCAGTACTTC
-	TRBJ1-1	-	TRBV6-5	CASSYTQGGEAFF	TGTGCCAGCAGTTACACGCAGGGTGGTGAAGCTTTCTTT
once	TRBJ2-7	-	TRBV24-1	CATSDFAQYEQYF	TGTGCCACCAGTGATTTTGCACAGTACGAGCAGTACTTC
-	TRBJ1-1	TRBD1	TRBV6-1	CASSEDRGKAFF	TGTGCCAGCAGTGAAGACAGGGGGAAGGCTTTCTTT
-	TRBJ2-7	TRBD1	TRBV7-2	CASSAGQGPSYEQYF	TGTGCCAGCAGCGCGGGACAGGGCCCCTCCTACGAGCAGTACTTC
-	TRBJ2-1	TRBD2	TRBV4-2	CASSQYSGSSYNEQFF	TGTGCCAGCAGCCAATATAGCGGGAGCTCCTACAATGAGCAGTTCTTC
-	TRBJ2-5	TRBD1	TRBV19	CASRKTGWETQYF	TGTGCCAGTAGAAAGACAGGGTGGGAGACCCAGTACTTC
-	TRBJ2-3	TRBD2	TRBV25-1	CASSQGTSVGVDTQYF	TGTGCCAGCAGTCAGGGGACTAGCGTGGGCGTAGATACGCAGTATTTT
-	TRBJ1-5	TRBD1	TRBV4-2	CASSPTGTGVSNQPQHF	TGTGCCAGCAGCCCCACCGGGACAGGGGTTAGCAATCAGCCCCAGCATTTT
-	TRBJ2-7	-	TRBV2	CASRGGGTYEQYF	TGTGCCAGCAGGGGAGGGGGAACCTACGAGCAGTACTTC
once	TRBJ2-7	-	TRBV7-2	CASSLDIYEQYF	TGTGCCAGCAGCTTAGACATCTACGAGCAGTACTTC
-	TRBJ1-2	-	TRBV6-2/TRBV6-3	CASSYSVRADYGYTF	TGTGCCAGCAGTTACTCGGTCCGCGCGGACTATGGCTACACCTTC
-	TRBJ1-5	-	TRBV25-1	CASSEWRRTADQPQHF	TGTGCCAGCAGTGAATGGCGAAGGACAGCGGATCAGCCCCAGCATTTT
-	TRBJ1-2	TRBD1	TRBV9	CASSIQGGYGYTF	TGTGCCAGCAGTATTCAGGGGGGCTATGGCTACACCTTC
-	TRBJ2-5	TRBD2	TRBV18	CASSPGGEGTQYF	TGTGCCAGCTCACCAGGCGGGGAGGGGACCCAGTACTTC
once	TRBJ2-1	TRBD2	TRBV3-1/TRBV3-2	CASSPRTSGTLYNEQFF	TGTGCCAGCAGCCCCCGGACTAGCGGGACACTATACAATGAGCAGTTCTTC
once	TRBJ2-7	TRBD2	TRBV5-4	CASSIGTSGRQSYEQYF	TGTGCCAGCAGCATAGGGACTAGCGGGAGGCAGTCCTACGAGCAGTACTTC
-	TRBJ1-1	TRBD1	TRBV3-1/TRBV3-2	CASSAGGPVGTEAFF	TGTGCCAGCAGTGCAGGGGGCCCGGTGGGCACTGAAGCTTTCTTT
-	TRBJ2-2	TRBD1	TRBV9	CASSSRRTGTNTGELFF	TGTGCCAGCAGCTCAAGGAGGACAGGGACTAACACCGGGGAGCTGTTTTTT
few	TRBJ2-7	TRBD1	TRBV12-3/TRBV12-4	CASSLADRGKQYF	TGTGCCAGCAGTTTGGCCGACAGGGGTAAGCAGTACTTC
-	TRBJ1-2	TRBD1	TRBV5-1	CASSLAGTGERDGYTF	TGCGCCAGCAGCTTGGCTGGGACAGGGGAGAGGGATGGCTACACCTTC